The source of this TCR beta chain is a study of blood T cell repertoires in COVID-19 (dated by TCRdb to 2020 to 2021). Regarding the complete study: Collaborator samples came from the United States, Italy and Spain and covered acute and convalescent phases of COVID-19. The prospective study material was composed of cDNA or gDNA derived from T cells, B-cell-depleted T cells, or PBMCs. HLA class I and class II types, where available, came from metadata supplied by the sample provider rather than from assay-based typing. Subjects who had been exposed to COVID-19, were actively infected with it, or had recovered from it provided the deeply sampled blood TCRbeta repertoires that made up the dataset. The samples were drawn from two sources: the first 160 participants of the ongoing ImmuneRACE study, and 1,254 subjects contributed by 6 global collaborators. A de-identified subject ID, COVID-19 status, age in years and sex were almost always included in the sample metadata. The repertoires were released in a freely available public database intended as a resource for research on the immune response to SARS-CoV-2. What the authors observed across the whole study: The quantity of clinical and demographic metadata differed by source and by participant and was supplied without curation.

Each collaborating institution followed its own protocols to collect whole blood in K2EDTA tubes. For TCRbeta analysis, collaborators shipped samples in one of three forms: frozen whole blood, isolated PBMCs, or DNA extracted from either of those sample types. For this clone: No antigen is known for it. Base qualities are not at hand, and no much larger clone is one base apart.

V was cut back by 5 bases and J by 7 bases, leaving a gap of 8 bases between them. The germline V gene supplies CDR1 SGHAT and CDR2 FQNNGV. CDR3 length: 12 amino acids, cysteine to phenylalanine. Of the read, only the CDR3 DNA is kept; its 36 bases are in frame from base 1. TCRbeta CDR3 regions were amplified from genomic DNA by means of the immunoSEQ Assay, a bias-controlled multiplex PCR. The study's processing was this. The number of nucleated cells in each sample was estimated by amplification of reference gene primers within the assay. Sequence reads were collapsed and filtered to measure the absolute abundance of every unique TCRbeta CDR3 rearrangement. For each sample, productive Simpson clonality was calculated as the square root of Simpson's diversity index over productive rearrangements. In its TCRdb copy, this immuneACCESS table keeps in-frame sequences only and misses some clones. Where compared with another copy, unresolved V genes explain less than half of these, and the others have no known cause. V and J calls and clone size are as listed in that table; D and trimming were resolved from the DNA. In all, the sample holds about 98,000 clones, and 70% to 85% of those were seen once. The biggest ten clones account for roughly a tenth of the sample.

This clonotype was obtained from a man aged 70 or older with active or convalescent COVID-19. The sequencing input was peripheral blood. The V and J segments used are TRBV11-2 and TRBJ2-2; TRBD1 is possibly the D segment (5 matching bases). The DNA reads as follows: TGTGCCAGCAGCCTGACAGACGGGGAGCTGTTTTTT. Its translation reads: CASSLTDGELFF.